This T cell receptor (beta chain) was recorded in a study of molecular identifiers for immune sequencing clone quantification. TCRdb analysed the PCR reads with MiXCR anew, one entry per CDR3 protein. The sample has roughly 630,000 distinct CDR3 sequences; about 25% are singletons. Sorting isolated naive CD8 T cells as CD8+CD4-CCR7+CD45RA+ events. The CDR3 spans 15 residues. Trimming removed 4 bases from V and 2 bases from J, with 12 bases in between. CDR1 is MGHRA, CDR2 YSYEKL, per germline. This clonotype was seen a handful of times. J is TRBJ2-4 and V is TRBV4-1; D is unresolved. The TCR was taken from a human donor in good health. Some libraries in this study had Jurkat cell RNA spiked in. Sequenced: naive CD8+ T cells from blood, with Jurkat cell RNA spiked in. Stated subset: FACS-sorted CD8+CD4-CCR7+CD45RA+ naive T cells. The CDR3 is CASSPNDGTKNIQYF. CDR3 DNA sequence: TGCGCCAGCAGCCCCAACGACGGTACCAAAAACATTCAGTACTTC.